Listed below are T cell receptor beta chains from one sample, sequenced in a study of blood T cell repertoires in COVID-19. Sequencing used immunoSEQ multiplex PCR; TCRdb keeps in-frame clones, though not all of them. The profile shows about 30,000 clones, approximately 82% of them singletons. What was sequenced was peripheral blood. The receptors stem from a human donor in a cohort sampled during active COVID-19. The CDR3 runs from the conserved cysteine through the conserved F or W. The D gene is left open where the match is weak. Size is stated for part of the rows, as once, few or many counts, or as a class when the clone is expanded.

cdr3_nt	cdr3_aa	cdr3_length	j_call	clone_size	d_call	v_call
TGTGCCAGCAGGGTAGCGGGTGGGGACACCGGGGAGCTGTTTTTT	CASRVAGGDTGELFF	15	TRBJ2-2	NA	TRBD2	TRBV6-1
TGTGCCAGCAGCCTGGACAGGAAGGGCTATGGCTACACCTTC	CASSLDRKGYGYTF	14	TRBJ1-2	NA	TRBD1	TRBV5-6
TGTGCCAGCAGTTACCAGCGCACAGGGGGACAGCCCCAGCATTTT	CASSYQRTGGQPQHF	15	TRBJ1-5	NA	TRBD1	TRBV6-5
TGTGCCAGCAGCTTTATCAAGGGGGTGGACTCCTATGGCTACACCTTC	CASSFIKGVDSYGYTF	16	TRBJ1-2	NA	NA	TRBV13
TGTGCCAGCAGCCCGACCGGGACAGGGGGTGGCTACACCTTC	CASSPTGTGGGYTF	14	TRBJ1-2	NA	TRBD1	TRBV7-6
TGTGCCAGCTCACCCGGACAGGGGCGAGAGACCCAGTACTTC	CASSPGQGRETQYF	14	TRBJ2-5	NA	TRBD1	TRBV18
TGTGCCAGCCAAGCCCGGGTAGATGGCTACACCTTC	CASQARVDGYTF	12	TRBJ1-2	NA	NA	TRBV28
TGTGCCAGCAGACCAGACAGGGGAAAGACCAAAAACATTCAGTACTTC	CASRPDRGKTKNIQYF	16	TRBJ2-4	NA	TRBD1	TRBV7-9
TGTGCCAGCAGCTTGGACAGCGATACGCAGTATTTT	CASSLDSDTQYF	12	TRBJ2-3	NA	NA	TRBV7-3
TGTGCCAGAAATAGGCAGGGGGCAAATCAGCCCCAGCATTTT	CARNRQGANQPQHF	14	TRBJ1-5	NA	TRBD1	TRBV6-5
TGTGCCACCTCGGGACAGGGGATCACTAATGAAAAACTGTTTTTT	CATSGQGITNEKLFF	15	TRBJ1-4	NA	TRBD1	TRBV2
TGTGCCAGCAGCTCCTATGGCGGGGGGGCCACCGGGGAGCTGTTTTTT	CASSSYGGGATGELFF	16	TRBJ2-2	few	TRBD2	TRBV7-2
TGTGCCAGCAGTATTCCAGCGGGGGGGCCGGGAAATGAGCAGTTCTTC	CASSIPAGGPGNEQFF	16	TRBJ2-1	NA	TRBD2	TRBV9
TGTGCCAGTAGTATCAAAGTGCAGGCCGCGACCGGGGAGCTGTTTTTT	CASSIKVQAATGELFF	16	TRBJ2-2	few	NA	TRBV19
TGTGCCAGCAGCCCGGACACAGGAAACTATGGCTACACCTTC	CASSPDTGNYGYTF	14	TRBJ1-2	once	NA	TRBV7-2